This record concerns one T cell receptor (beta chain) sequence. Per the authors' pipeline: Cell counts per sample came from amplifying reference gene primers. Produced via immunoSEQ multiplex PCR; TCRdb's table is partial and in-frame only. Clone size and V and J calls were adopted from that table, with D and trimming inferred from the DNA. The repertoire holds around 100,000 clones, with more than 75% as singletons. This sample is part of a study of blood T cell repertoires in COVID-19. Germline values: CDR1 SGHTA, CDR2 FQGNSA. V dropped 1 base and J dropped 3 bases, with 12 bases sitting between them. This CDR3 is built from 15 residues.

The J gene is TRBJ1-1, the V gene TRBV7-2; possible D gene TRBD1, 5 bases. Material for sequencing was peripheral blood. The origin of this receptor is a human donor in a cohort sampled during active COVID-19. CDR3 nucleotides: TGTGCCAGCAGCTTAGATGCGGGACGGGACACTGAAGCTTTCTTT. This translates into CASSLDAGRDTEAFF.